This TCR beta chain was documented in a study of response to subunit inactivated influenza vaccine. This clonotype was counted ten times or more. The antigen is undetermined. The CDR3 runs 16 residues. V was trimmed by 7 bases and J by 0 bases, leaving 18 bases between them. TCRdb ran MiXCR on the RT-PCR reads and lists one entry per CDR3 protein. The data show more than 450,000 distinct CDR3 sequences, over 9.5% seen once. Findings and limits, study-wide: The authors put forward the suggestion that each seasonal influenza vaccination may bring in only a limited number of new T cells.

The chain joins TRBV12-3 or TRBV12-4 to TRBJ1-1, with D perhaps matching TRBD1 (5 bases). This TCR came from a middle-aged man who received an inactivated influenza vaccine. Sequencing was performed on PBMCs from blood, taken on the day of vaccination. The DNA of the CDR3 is TGTGCCAGCAAGTTTAGAAGGTGGGGCATGAACACTGAAGCTTTCTTT. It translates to CASKFRRWGMNTEAFF.